This TCR beta chain was sequenced for a study of tumor and adjacent non-tumor tissue in lung cancer. Study-level information: Histology: 12 adenocarcinoma, a couple of squamous cell carcinoma, 1 small cell lung cancer.

Comments on this clonotype: Its antigen is unknown. At one end the junction does not follow the germline gene, possibly because of a read error.

This sample's RNA came from whole unsorted tissue. CDR1 and CDR2 (germline): SGHNT, YYREEE (reference sequence). There are 16 residues in the CDR3. TCRbeta libraries were built with three rounds of nested PCR, modified from ARM-PCR. One entry per CDR3 protein, called by TCRdb with MiXCR from the multiplex PCR reads. The data hold tens of thousands of distinct CDR3 sequences, with roughly 73% observed a single time. Findings and limits, study-wide: In normal lung, the top 100 clones were significantly more dominant than in tumor.

The rearrangement links TRBV5-4 to TRBJ2-2; 9 nucleotides match TRBD2. The sequenced material came from lung tumor tissue. The sequence derives from a woman aged 50 to 60 with non-small cell lung cancer. CDR3 DNA sequence: TGTACCAGCAGTCCAGCGGGGGGCCCTAACACCGGGGAGCTGTCTTTT. The encoded protein is CTSSPAGGPNTGELSF.